This T cell receptor beta chain was retrieved from a study of blood T cells in healthy people across ages. Russia was home to the donors, healthy Caucasian individuals aged roughly 6 to 100. This clonotype was observed at least ten times. Then a second PCR, running roughly 6 to 11 cycles, was carried out with a sample-barcoded 5' primer and a J-beta primer mix. TCRdb re-called the 5' RACE reads through MiXCR, storing one row per CDR3 protein. The table includes just under 900,000 distinct CDR3 sequences, about 28% detected once. The specimen was blood. This clonotype originated in a woman aged 80 or over in good health.

This CDR3 reads CASSIGPQSSYEQYF. In nucleotides, the CDR3 is TGTGCCAGCAGTATAGGACCGCAGAGCTCCTACGAGCAGTACTTC. The chain recombines TRBV6-1 with TRBJ2-7; the D is unclear. The length of the CDR3 is 15 residues. Germline assignment: CDR1 MNHNS and CDR2 SASEGT. With 5 bases removed from V and 0 bases from J, the gap between germline ends came to 14 bases.